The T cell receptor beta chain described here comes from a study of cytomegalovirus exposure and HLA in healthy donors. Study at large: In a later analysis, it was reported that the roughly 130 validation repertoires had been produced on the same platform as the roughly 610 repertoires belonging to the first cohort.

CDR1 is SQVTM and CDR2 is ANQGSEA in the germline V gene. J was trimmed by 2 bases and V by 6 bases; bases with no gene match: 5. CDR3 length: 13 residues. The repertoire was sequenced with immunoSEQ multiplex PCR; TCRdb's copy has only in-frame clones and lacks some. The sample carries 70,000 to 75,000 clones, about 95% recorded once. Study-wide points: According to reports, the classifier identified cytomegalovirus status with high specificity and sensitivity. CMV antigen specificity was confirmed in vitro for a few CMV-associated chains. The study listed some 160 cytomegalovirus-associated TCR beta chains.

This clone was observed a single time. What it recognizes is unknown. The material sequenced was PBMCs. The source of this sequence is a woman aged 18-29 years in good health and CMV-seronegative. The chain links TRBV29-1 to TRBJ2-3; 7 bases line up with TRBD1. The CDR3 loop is CSVMGQSTDTQYF. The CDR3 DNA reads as TGCAGCGTCATGGGACAGTCCACAGATACGCAGTATTTT.